The 26 T cell receptor beta chains below come from one sample, sequenced in a study of long-term antiretroviral therapy in people with HIV. Runs used v3.0 of the immunoSEQ assay and were done at survey level. The assay was immunoSEQ multiplex PCR, and TCRdb's table has in-frame clones only and misses some. The sample gives 25,000 to 35,000 clones, over 70% of which show up once; around 8% is in the top ten. The sample consisted of unsorted PBMCs, taken 3.1 years after starting antiretroviral therapy. The source is a woman between 50 and 59 years old with HIV.

The genes are TRBV29-1 and TRBJ1-2; TRBD1 matches 7 bases. Germline CDR1 and CDR2: SQVTM and ANQGSEA. Unmatched junction bases numbered 16, after V lost 6 bases and J lost 6 bases. The CDR3 spans 15 residues. The CDR3 DNA reads TGCAGCGTCGAGAGGGGCGGAGGGGGCGCCGATGGCTACACCTTC. This encodes CSVERGGGGADGYTF.

This sequence joins TRBV10-3 and TRBJ1-3, with D possibly TRBD1 on 5 matching bases. CDR1 and CDR2 (germline): ENHRY, SYGVKD. CDR3 length equals 16 residues. The V end was cut by 10 bases, the J end by 0 bases, with 19 bases between. In DNA form, the CDR3 reads TGTGCCACCAATGGGGGTCTTTTAAACTCTGGAAACACCATATATTTT. It is translated as CATNGGLLNSGNTIYF.

The chain has TRBV27 and TRBJ1-5; 8 nucleotides agree with TRBD1. CDR3 size: 15 residues. V dropped 7 bases and J dropped 3; count of bases not matched to a gene: 8. Germline V CDR1 and CDR2: MNHEY, SMNVEV (reference sequence). In nucleotides, the CDR3 is TGTGCCAGCACTCTGACAGGGGAGCTCAATCAGCCCCAGCATTTT. Amino acid sequence: CASTLTGELNQPQHF.

The genes are TRBV9 and TRBJ1-1; 9 bases agree with TRBD1. J gave up 0 bases and V 3 bases, and 6 bases lay outside the gene matches. The CDR3 runs to 16 residues. In germline, CDR1 is SGDLS, CDR2 YYNGEE. The CDR3 DNA sequence: TGTGCCAGCAGCGATTTGACAGGGGGGATGAACACTGAAGCTTTCTTT. Its translation: CASSDLTGGMNTEAFF.

This clone has just a few counts. The gene calls are TRBV2 and TRBJ2-2; TRBD2 aligns across 10 bases. J gave up 3 bases and V 4 bases, and 5 bases lay outside the gene matches. The CDR3 consists of 16 residues. CDR1 and CDR2 from the germline V gene are SNHLY and FYNNEI. The CDR3: CASSVLAGDYTGELFF. DNA of the CDR3: TGTGCCAGCAGTGTTCTAGCGGGGGACTACACCGGGGAGCTGTTTTTT.

This chain joins TRBV5-1 and TRBJ2-2; D possibly corresponds to TRBD2 (5 bases). This CDR3 comprises 19 residues. The germline gives CDR1 SGHRS, CDR2 YFSETQ. Trimming pared 3 bases from V and 2 bases from J, leaving 23 bases between. In DNA, the CDR3 is TGCGCCAGCAGCTCGGGTCTTGGAGGAGGAATGGTAAACACCGGGGAGCTGTTTTTT. Amino acids: CASSSGLGGGMVNTGELFF. Drawing the rest from reference TRBV5-1 and TRBJ2-2, the complete variable domain is KAGVTQTPRYLIKTRGQQVTLSCSPISGHRSVSWYQQTPGQGLQFLFEYFSETQRNKGNFPGRFSGRQFSNSRSEMNVSTLELGDSALYLCASSSGLGGGMVNTGELFFGEGSRLTVL.

The J gene is TRBJ2-1, the V gene TRBV9; D possibly matches TRBD1 or TRBD2 (5 bases each). The CDR3 runs to 13 residues. Trimming took off 4 bases at V and 6 bases at J, with 11 bases between the two ends. Per the germline V gene, CDR1 is SGDLS and CDR2 is YYNGEE. The CDR3 DNA reads TGTGCCAGCAGCTTCCGGGACCTCAATGAGCAGTTCTTC. Translating it yields CASSFRDLNEQFF. Full variable domain (missing parts from reference TRBV9 and TRBJ2-1): DSGVTQTPKHLITATGQRVTLRCSPRSGDLSVYWYQQSLDQGLQFLIQYYNGEERAKGNILERFSAQQFPDLHSELNLSSLELGDSALYFCASSFRDLNEQFFGPGTRLTVL.

The chain has TRBV6-1 and TRBJ2-1; 10 bases map to TRBD1. Germline lookup yields CDR1 MNHNS and CDR2 SASEGT. CDR3 length: 15 residues. The V and J ends lost 3 bases and 3 bases, in that order; junction bases with no gene match: 2. The CDR3 nucleotides read TGTGCCAGCAGTGAGGGGGACAGGGGCTACAATGAGCAGTTCTTC. Translating gives CASSEGDRGYNEQFF.

The chain has TRBV19 and TRBJ1-6, with 7 bases lining up with TRBD1. J lost 2 bases, V lost 3 bases, and 1 base had no gene match. This CDR3 has 15 amino acids. In germline, CDR1 is LNHDA, CDR2 SQIVND (reference sequence). CDR3 region: CASSMGTAYNSPLHF. DNA of the CDR3: TGTGCCAGTAGTATGGGGACAGCCTATAATTCACCCCTCCACTTT.

The count of this clone is one. The chain uses TRBV5-4 and TRBJ2-2, with TRBD1 matching over 12 bases. The CDR3 spans 16 residues. Germline V lookup: CDR1 SGHNT, CDR2 YYREEE (reference sequence). The J segment lost 7 bases and the V segment lost 3 bases, leaving 7 bases of the junction unmatched. CDR3 loop: CASSWGTGGAGGELFF. The CDR3 region has the DNA TGTGCCAGCAGCTGGGGGACAGGGGGCGCCGGCGGGGAGCTGTTTTTT.

This rearrangement joins TRBV2 to TRBJ2-1; 9 bases line up with TRBD2. The CDR3 covers 15 residues. The trim removed 4 bases at V and 5 bases at J, leaving 6 bases unmatched. CDR1 is SNHLY, CDR2 FYNNEI, per germline. CDR3 in amino acids: CASSVLAGWNNEQFF. In DNA, the CDR3 is TGTGCCAGCAGTGTCCTAGCGGGGTGGAACAATGAGCAGTTCTTC.

This clone came up once. The chain links TRBV5-1 to TRBJ1-2; tentative D call: TRBD1 (6 bases). The CDR3 has 13 residues. Germline CDR1 SGHRS, CDR2 YFSETQ. V dropped 4 bases and J dropped 4 bases, with 11 bases sitting between them. CDR3 DNA: TGCGCCAGCAGCCTTAGGACAGTCTATGGCTACACCTTC. Translation gives CASSLRTVYGYTF.

The chain links TRBV5-1 to TRBJ2-3; the D is unclear. The CDR3 has 17 residues. CDR1 is SGHRS, CDR2 YFSETQ, per germline. V was trimmed by 0 bases and J by 2 bases, leaving 16 bases between them. CDR3 sequence reads: CASSLVGQIQFTDTQYF. CDR3 DNA: TGCGCCAGCAGCTTGGTGGGTCAGATTCAATTCACAGATACGCAGTATTTT.

The chain couples TRBV5-1 to TRBJ2-1; TRBD1 aligns across 9 bases. Trimming removed 7 bases from V and 6 bases from J; junction bases left unmatched: 11. The CDR3 is 15 residues long. Germline assignment: CDR1 SGHRS and CDR2 YFSETQ. The CDR3 loop is CASFEGTGLPNEQFF. CDR3 DNA: TGCGCCAGCTTTGAAGGGACAGGGCTTCCCAATGAGCAGTTCTTC.

The V gene is TRBV7-5, the J gene TRBJ2-7; the table's D gene call, TRBD2, was not cross checked with the DNA. TRBV7-5 is a listed pseudogene. The CDR3 length is 16 residues. The CDR3 DNA follows: TGTGCCAGAAGCTTAGGGGCGACTAGTATCCCCTACGAGCAGTACTTC. Translated: CARSLGATSIPYEQYF.

The chain couples TRBV18 to TRBJ2-7; no reliable D call. This CDR3 spans 13 amino acids. Trimming took 5 bases from V and 2 from J, leaving 10 bases between them. CDR1 is KGHSH, CDR2 LQKENI, per germline. CDR3 protein: CASSSGATYEQYV. The CDR3 bases are TGTGCCAGCTCATCAGGTGCCACCTACGAGCAGTACGTC.

The CDR3 region is CASSPGGGPLNTEAFF. The CDR3 nucleotides are TGTGCCAGCAGCCCGGGGGGGGGCCCTTTGAACACTGAAGCTTTCTTT. This chain joins TRBV7-9 and TRBJ1-1; a possible D gene is TRBD1 (6 bases). V was shortened by 5 bases and J by 0 bases, with 16 bases between the two germline ends. Germline V gene data show CDR1 as SEHNR and CDR2 as FQNEAQ (reference sequence). CDR3 length equals 16 residues.

The sample holds one count of this clone. This rearrangement joins TRBV30 to TRBJ1-6, with a weak D call TRBD1 (5 bases). CDR1 GTSNPN and CDR2 SVGIG come from the germline V gene (reference sequence). The CDR3 length is 15 residues. The V gene lost 4 bases and the J gene lost 3 bases, with 13 bases spanning the gap. The CDR3 DNA reads TGTGCCTGGACCCCAACAGGTCGCTATAATTCACCCCTCCACTTT. Translation: CAWTPTGRYNSPLHF. Variable domain in full (rest from reference TRBV30 and TRBJ1-6): SQTIHQWPATLVQPVGSPLSLECTVEGTSNPNLYWYRQAAGRGLQLLFYSVGIGQISSEVPQNLSASRPQDRQFILSSKKLLLSDSGFYLCAWTPTGRYNSPLHFGNGTRLTVT.

This clone showed up just a few times. The J gene is TRBJ1-5, the V gene TRBV7-9; 7 bases agree with TRBD1. CDR3 length equals 15 residues. The trim removed 1 base at V and 5 bases at J, leaving 5 bases unmatched. Germline V gene sequence: CDR1 SEHNR, CDR2 FQNEAQ (reference sequence). The CDR3 DNA reads TGTGCCAGCAGCTTAGGGCAGGGGGGGGATCAGCCCCAGCATTTT. It yields the protein CASSLGQGGDQPQHF.

This clone has a single count. This sequence joins TRBV19 and TRBJ2-7; 7 nucleotides line up with TRBD1. The V segment lost 6 bases and the J segment 2 bases; nucleotides outside the gene matches: 4. The CDR3 is 13 residues long. The germline V gene has CDR1 LNHDA and CDR2 SQIVND (reference sequence). CDR3 sequence reads: CASSPTGTYEQYF. The CDR3 coding sequence is TGTGCCAGTAGCCCGACAGGGACCTACGAGCAGTACTTC.

V gene TRBV4-1 combines with J gene TRBJ2-3; TRBD2 agrees at 9 bases. V lost 3 bases and J lost 4; bases outside the gene matches: 8. This CDR3 is 16 amino acids long. The germline V gene has CDR1 MGHRA and CDR2 YSYEKL. The CDR3 protein is CASSQGPSGVADTQYF. The CDR3 DNA reads as TGCGCCAGCAGCCAGGGTCCTAGCGGGGTGGCAGATACGCAGTATTTT.

This clone has a single count. V and J are TRBV19 and TRBJ2-7; 10 bases agree with TRBD2. There are 15 residues in the CDR3. Trimming removed 4 bases from V and 4 bases from J; junction bases left unmatched: 7. CDR1 LNHDA and CDR2 SQIVND come from the germline V gene (reference sequence). In DNA, the CDR3 is TGTGCCAGTAGTACCCAAGCGGGGGGGCGGTACGAGCAGTACTTC. Translating gives CASSTQAGGRYEQYF.

The chain is built from TRBV19 and TRBJ1-5; 8 nucleotides agree with TRBD1. CDR3 length: 15 residues. The trim removed 5 bases at V and 7 bases at J, leaving 10 bases unmatched. Germline assignment: CDR1 LNHDA and CDR2 SQIVND (reference sequence). The CDR3 reads CASSFIQGDAQPQHF. The CDR3 region has the DNA TGTGCCAGTAGTTTCATACAGGGGGACGCCCAGCCCCAGCATTTT.

The chain combines TRBV19 with TRBJ1-1; 8 nucleotides align to TRBD1. From germline, CDR1 is LNHDA and CDR2 SQIVND (reference sequence). The CDR3 runs to 15 residues. Trimming at V came to 3 bases and at J to 2 bases, leaving 5 bases not matched to a gene. The CDR3 DNA sequence: TGTGCCAGTAGTATTTGGGGACAGGTAAACACTGAAGCTTTCTTT. This encodes CASSIWGQVNTEAFF.

V gene TRBV25-1 combines with J gene TRBJ1-1; D unresolved. The germline V and J ends were trimmed by 8 bases and 0 bases, with 13 bases remaining between them. The CDR3 runs 14 residues. Per the germline V gene, CDR1 is MGHDK and CDR2 is SYGVNS. CDR3 loop: CASARRDLNTEAFF. The CDR3, as DNA: TGTGCCAGCGCAAGACGGGATTTGAACACTGAAGCTTTCTTT. Complete variable domain (other parts from reference TRBV25-1 and TRBJ1-1): EADIYQTPRYLVIGTGKKITLECSQTMGHDKMYWYQQDPGMELHLIHYSYGVNSTEKGDLSSESTVSRIRTEHFPLTLESARPSHTSQYLCASARRDLNTEAFFGQGTRLTVV.

In the case of this clone: The sample contains more than one DNA sequence encoding this CDR3. The chain is built from TRBV9 and TRBJ1-2, with 7 bases aligning to TRBD1. The CDR3 is 14 residues long. The germline V gene has CDR1 SGDLS and CDR2 YYNGEE. Trimming at V came to 0 bases and at J to 2 bases, leaving 1 base not matched to a gene. The CDR3 region has the DNA TGTGCCAGCAGCGTAGGAGGGGGCAACTATGGCTACACCTTC. Amino acids: CASSVGGGNYGYTF.